Below, 21 T cell receptor beta chains from the same sample are listed, as sequenced in a study of shared clonotypes between healthy human individuals. The naive CD8 population came from CD45RO-negative cells selected for CCR7, without terminally differentiated effector memory CD45RA+ cells. Clones were read by immunoSEQ multiplex PCR, and TCRdb kept only the in-frame ones, dropping some. The sample carries about 580,000 clones, roughly 98% recorded once. Sequencing was performed on naive CD8+ T cells sorted from blood. Every receptor here comes from a man aged 30 to 39 in good health.

The gene calls are TRBV7-9 and TRBJ1-5; TRBD1 matches 7 bases. The CDR3 loop spans 15 amino acids. The trim removed 5 bases at V and 3 bases at J, leaving 7 bases unmatched. Germline CDR1 and CDR2: SEHNR and FQNEAQ (reference sequence). CDR3: CASSSTTGINQPQHF. CDR3 nucleotides: TGTGCCAGCAGCAGTACGACAGGGATCAATCAGCCCCAGCATTTT.

The chain has TRBV7-6 and TRBJ1-3; 8 nucleotides line up with TRBD1. The CDR3 has 16 residues. Per the germline V gene, CDR1 is SGHVS and CDR2 is FNYEAQ. The trim removed 1 base at V and 2 bases at J, leaving 4 bases unmatched. The CDR3 loop reads CASSLGTGRTGNTIYF. CDR3 DNA sequence: TGTGCCAGCAGCTTAGGGACAGGGCGAACTGGAAACACCATATATTTT.

The chain couples TRBV7-9 to TRBJ1-2, with D hard to call. Germline lookup yields CDR1 SEHNR and CDR2 FQNEAQ (reference sequence). The CDR3 runs to 15 residues. The germline V and J ends were trimmed by 4 bases and 1 base, with 13 bases remaining between them. This CDR3 reads CASSWVPDDNYGYTF. The CDR3 region has the DNA TGTGCCAGCAGCTGGGTTCCGGACGATAACTATGGCTACACCTTC. The full variable domain, in which reference TRBV7-9 and TRBJ1-2 provide the parts outside the CDR3, is DTGVSQNPRHKITKRGQNVTFRCDPISEHNRLYWYRQTLGQGPEFLTYFQNEAQLEKSRLLSDRFSAERPKGSFSTLEIQRTEQGDSAMYLCASSWVPDDNYGYTFGSGTRLTVV.

This chain links TRBV29-1 with TRBJ2-2; D is ambiguous. Germline V gene lookup returns CDR1 SQVTM and CDR2 ANQGSEA. Between the trimmed V and J ends, which lost 2 bases and 5 bases, there was a span of 9 bases. The CDR3 spans 13 residues. In nucleotides, the CDR3 is TGCAGCGTTGAACAGCCCCGGACCGGGGAGCTGTTTTTT. It yields the protein CSVEQPRTGELFF.

This sequence joins TRBV7-9 and TRBJ2-2; D remains ambiguous. V was pared by 0 bases and J by 4 bases, with 3 bases between. CDR1 SEHNR and CDR2 FQNEAQ come from the germline V gene (reference sequence). The CDR3 consists of 13 residues. The CDR3, as DNA: TGTGCCAGCAGCTTAGCGGGCACCGGGGAGCTGTTTTTT. This encodes CASSLAGTGELFF.

The rearrangement joins TRBV10-1 to TRBJ2-7; D possibly corresponds to TRBD1 (5 bases). The CDR3 is made up of 14 amino acids. The germline V gene has CDR1 WNHNN and CDR2 SYGVQD (reference sequence). Trimming stripped 0 bases from V and 0 bases from J, with 6 bases between. CDR3 nucleotide sequence: TGCGCCAGCAGTGAGTCAGGGGTCTCCTACGAGCAGTACTTC. This codes for CASSESGVSYEQYF.

This clone was counted once. The genes are TRBV2 and TRBJ1-4; 8 nucleotides align to TRBD1. The CDR3 totals 14 residues. J lost 8 bases, V lost 8 bases, and 10 bases had no gene match. Germline values: CDR1 SNHLY, CDR2 FYNNEI. The CDR3 nucleotides are TGTGCCAGCGACGGCCGGGACAGGAAAGAAAAACTGTTTTTT. This encodes CASDGRDRKEKLFF.

This clone came up once. V and J are TRBV2 and TRBJ2-7, with D perhaps TRBD1 (6 bases). The germline CDR1 and CDR2 sequences are SNHLY and FYNNEI. V gave up 5 bases and J gave up 2 bases, with 13 bases separating them. The CDR3 runs 14 residues. CDR3 sequence reads: CASSLRGYTYEQYF. As DNA, the CDR3 is TGTGCCAGCAGTCTGAGGGGGTATACCTACGAGCAGTACTTC.

The V call is TRBV5-6, the J call TRBJ2-1; D ambiguous. This CDR3 contains 12 residues. V lost 0 bases and J lost 12, with 10 bases in between. CDR1 and CDR2 from the germline V gene are SGHDT and YYEEEE. CDR3 in amino acids: CASSLGGPGQFF. Written as DNA, the CDR3 is TGTGCCAGCAGCTTGGGCGGTCCGGGGCAGTTCTTC.

J is TRBJ1-1 and V is TRBV15, with D possibly being TRBD1 (5 bases). Germline V gene lookup returns CDR1 LNHNV and CDR2 YYDKDF (reference sequence). The CDR3 length is 15 residues. V was shortened by 7 bases and J by 4 bases, with 19 bases between the two germline ends. In DNA form, the CDR3 reads TGTGCCACCACCCCCAGGGAGGCGTTGGGCACTGAAGCTTTCTTT. It specifies CATTPREALGTEAFF.

The V and J genes are TRBV27 and TRBJ2-7; 9 bases align to TRBD1. The germline V gene has CDR1 MNHEY and CDR2 SMNVEV (reference sequence). The length of the CDR3 is 16 residues. J lost 3 bases, V lost 0 bases, and 6 bases had no gene match. In DNA form, the CDR3 reads TGTGCCAGCAGTTTATCAGGGGGACAGGGTTACTACGAGCAGTACTTC. It is translated as CASSLSGGQGYYEQYF.

V is TRBV27 and J is TRBJ1-5; no firm D call. Germline CDR1 reads MNHEY; CDR2 reads SMNVEV (reference sequence). This CDR3 is 13 amino acids long. The V and J ends lost 3 bases and 3 bases respectively, with 6 bases between them. The CDR3 DNA sequence: TGTGCCAGCAGTTTTATGGCCAATCAGCCCCAGCATTTT. It yields the protein CASSFMANQPQHF.

Remarks on this clone: At one of its ends the junction is not consistent with the germline gene, which may arise from a read error. V is TRBV5-4 and J is TRBJ2-7; D not certain. The CDR3 is 12 residues long. From germline, CDR1 is SGHNT and CDR2 YYREEE (reference sequence). This CDR3 reads CASSLSPATWHF. In DNA, the CDR3 is TGTGCCAGCAGCTTGAGTCCCGCGACTTGGCACTTC.

About this clone itself: This sample also contains other DNA sequences that code for the same CDR3. V is TRBV5-4 and J is TRBJ2-7; D ambiguous. V lost 4 bases and J 5 bases, leaving 7 bases between the germline ends. The CDR3 is 11 amino acids. The germline V gene encodes CDR1 SGHNT and CDR2 YYREEE (reference sequence). The CDR3 sequence is CASSLLDEQYF. The DNA for the CDR3 is TGTGCCAGCAGCCTTTTAGACGAGCAGTACTTC.

This clone was observed a handful of times. V usage is TRBV6-5 and J usage is TRBJ1-3; D is undetermined. Germline V lookup: CDR1 MNHEY, CDR2 SVGAGI. V gave up 7 bases and J gave up 3 bases, with 4 bases separating them. CDR3 length equals 11 residues. CDR3 region: CASNFGNTIYF. The CDR3 DNA reads TGTGCCAGCAACTTTGGAAACACCATATATTTT.

V gene TRBV25-1 combines with J gene TRBJ2-7; the D call may be TRBD1 or TRBD2 (5 bases each). This CDR3 comprises 14 residues. CDR1 MGHDK and CDR2 SYGVNS come from the germline V gene. The V and J ends lost 4 bases and 2 bases respectively, with 12 bases between them. The CDR3 reads CASSGGAYTYEQYF. DNA for the CDR3: TGTGCCAGCAGTGGAGGGGCCTATACCTACGAGCAGTACTTC.

The V gene is TRBV5-1, the J gene TRBJ2-7; 12 bases agree with TRBD1. Trimming cost V 7 bases and J 4 bases; bases outside gene matches: 3. This CDR3 comprises 13 residues. The germline V gene encodes CDR1 SGHRS and CDR2 YFSETQ. The CDR3 nucleotides read TGCGCCAGCGGGGGACAGGGGGCATACGAGCAGTACTTC. Translation gives CASGGQGAYEQYF.

The V gene is TRBV7-3, the J gene TRBJ2-2; D gene unclear. There are 13 residues in the CDR3. The V and J ends lost 2 bases and 8 bases respectively, with 9 bases between them. The V gene's germline CDR1 is SGHTA and CDR2 FQGTGA. CDR3 sequence reads: CASSLEGGGELFF. CDR3 coding DNA: TGTGCCAGCAGCTTAGAAGGCGGTGGGGAGCTGTTTTTT.

This chain joins TRBV11-2 and TRBJ2-1; tentatively, D is TRBD1 or TRBD2 (5 bases each). Trimming took 5 bases from V and 5 from J, leaving 19 bases between them. This CDR3 is built from 16 residues. Germline CDR1 is SGHAT and CDR2 is FQNNGV. The CDR3 sequence: CASSGAVAGGHNEQFF. CDR3 coding DNA: TGTGCCAGCAGCGGGGCGGTGGCAGGCGGGCACAATGAGCAGTTCTTC.

This sequence joins TRBV11-2 and TRBJ2-3; 11 bases agree with TRBD2. V lost 6 bases, J lost 5 bases, and 4 bases stayed unmatched. Germline-derived CDR1 and CDR2 are SGHAT and FQNNGV. There are 14 residues in the CDR3. The CDR3 nucleotides are TGTGCCAGCAGTAGCGGGAGGGCCGGAGATACGCAGTATTTT. The encoded protein is CASSSGRAGDTQYF.

Turning to this clone: Compared with germline, one end of the junction differs, possibly owing to a read error. This sequence joins TRBV27 and TRBJ2-7; TRBD2 agrees at 9 bases. Germline-derived CDR1 and CDR2 are MNHEY and SMNVEV (reference sequence). This CDR3 spans 13 amino acids. The CDR3, as DNA: TGTGCCAGCAGTTTTTCTAGCGGGATTTCCCTTAACTTC. Translated: CASSFSSGISLNF.